A selection of T cell receptor beta chains follows, all from one sample in a study of T cells in Graves' hyperthyroidism and ophthalmopathy. Each CDR3 protein gets one entry after TCRdb re-called the multiplex PCR reads with MiXCR. Of roughly 500,000 distinct CDR3 sequences detected, approximately 48% appear once; the ten largest clones hold about two fifths. Sequencing was performed on peripheral blood or thyroid tissue (not recorded which). The receptor set was obtained from an adult woman with Graves' disease, either hyperthyroidism or ophthalmopathy (not recorded which). The conserved cysteine and the conserved F or W are not part of the CDR3 here. The D gene is left open where the match is weak.

J,V,D,CDR3
TRBJ2-7,TRBV15,-,ATSRDKGSSYEQY
TRBJ1-2,TRBV7-9,-,ASSSKGGSNYGYT
TRBJ1-1,TRBV7-9,-,ASSLAIGGNTEAF
TRBJ1-1,TRBV10-3,-,AISESRRTEAF
TRBJ2-7,TRBV7-9,-,ASSMDTSYEQY
TRBJ1-1,TRBV25-1,-,AIGTPGSTEAF
TRBJ1-1,TRBV5-1,-,ASSFGQTVEAF
TRBJ2-2,TRBV24-1,TRBD1,ATSDSRQGDTGELF
TRBJ1-5,TRBV2,-,ASLANSNQPQH
TRBJ2-7,TRBV7-9,TRBD1,ASSHRDRAGEQY
TRBJ1-1,TRBV7-2,-,ASSLERLNTEAF
TRBJ2-7,TRBV29-1,-,SVALRRSSYEQY
TRBJ2-7,TRBV10-3,TRBD1,AISAGPGQGSYEQY
TRBJ2-5,TRBV7-2,TRBD2,ASSLVGGGRETQY
TRBJ1-6,TRBV15,TRBD1,ATSMRQGMRGSPLH
TRBJ2-5,TRBV25-1,-,ARKDSSYQETQY
TRBJ1-3,TRBV20-1,TRBD1,SADRASSGNTIY
TRBJ1-1,TRBV6-2/TRBV6-3,-,ASSYRWTVEGAF
TRBJ2-3,TRBV2,-,ASSLQTADTQY
TRBJ1-2,TRBV7-4,-,ASSIRGGGYT
TRBJ1-5,TRBV20-1,-,SARGPDRRQPQH
TRBJ2-4,TRBV7-8,-,ASSFKGPRDIQY
TRBJ1-4,TRBV5-1,TRBD1,ASSLGTGGEKLF
TRBJ2-5,TRBV15,TRBD2,ATSRELAGVETQY
TRBJ1-5,TRBV7-8,-,ASSLAGGPYEH
TRBJ2-2,TRBV7-6,TRBD2,ASSPRTSGRPGELF
TRBJ1-6,TRBV12-3/TRBV12-4,-,ASGVGVGSPLH
TRBJ1-3,TRBV7-9,-,ASSGPLNTIY
TRBJ2-7,TRBV29-1,-,SVVTDSYYEQY
TRBJ2-5,TRBV3-1,-,ASSQSERFSQY
TRBJ1-2,TRBV20-1,-,SARDTKFYGYT
TRBJ2-5,TRBV7-2,-,ASSLFGTQY
TRBJ1-3,TRBV19,-,ASSRGVAGNTIY
TRBJ2-6,TRBV7-8,TRBD1,ASSSQGVSGANVPT
TRBJ2-5,TRBV10-3,-,AISEPGEETQY
TRBJ2-6,TRBV18,TRBD1,ASSPQQGVSVLT
TRBJ2-5,TRBV7-9,-,ASSPLPAETQY
TRBJ2-2,TRBV10-1,-,ASSESDTGELF
TRBJ2-2,TRBV20-1,-,SAGRSGGYTGELF
TRBJ2-7,TRBV2,TRBD2,ASTRTSGRGYEQY
TRBJ1-4,TRBV7-8,TRBD1,ASSIDRGPNEKLF
TRBJ1-1,TRBV19,-,ASSKIRGSNTEAF
TRBJ2-7,TRBV7-9,TRBD1,ASSFGGTGVAYEQY
TRBJ2-7,TRBV4-3,-,ASSQVLSSYEQY
TRBJ2-7,TRBV6-5,TRBD1,ASTPPGQGSEQY
TRBJ1-1,TRBV9,TRBD1,ASSRQGIVLNTGAF
TRBJ1-2,TRBV19,-,ASSNSGGLYGYT
TRBJ1-1,TRBV7-8,-,ASSLARTTNTEAF
TRBJ2-7,TRBV29-1,TRBD2,SVADTGTSGREQY
TRBJ1-5,TRBV2,-,ASRRTDQPQH
TRBJ2-7,TRBV10-3,TRBD2,AISLYAGGTYEQY
TRBJ2-3,TRBV7-3,-,ASSLTFGADTQY
TRBJ1-2,TRBV7-2,-,ASSHGEGYGYT
TRBJ1-5,TRBV20-1,-,SARGAAVRSNQPQH
TRBJ2-2,TRBV5-8,TRBD2,ASSLDGTSVPGELF
TRBJ1-6,TRBV2,TRBD1,ASDRGQGFNSPLH
TRBJ1-1,TRBV19,TRBD1,ASSEQGAVTEAF